The entry that follows covers one T cell receptor beta chain sequence. The antigen remains undetermined. V dropped 0 bases and J dropped 9; count of bases not matched to a gene: 10. This CDR3 is built from 15 residues. Germline V gene lookup returns CDR1 MGHRA and CDR2 YSYEKL. Only in-frame clones appear in the TCRdb table, and some are missing; sequencing was by immunoSEQ multiplex PCR. The table has about 24,000 clones, approximately 77% seen once. This sample was taken from a study of PD-1 blockade in classical Hodgkin lymphoma. Study-level points and caveats: CD4+ TCR diversity, unlike CD8+, climbed significantly by C4D1.

Time point meaning: cycle 4 day 1 (C4D1), after more than five weeks of nivolumab. Autologous stem cell transplantation was followed by relapse in every patient, and brentuximab vedotin exposure varied. The receptor's source is a human donor with classical Hodgkin lymphoma. The sequences come from peripheral blood mononuclear cells (PBMCs), collected before the fourth cycle of nivolumab. V is TRBV4-1 and J is TRBJ2-7, with 8 bases identical to TRBD1. The CDR3 DNA is TGCGCCAGCAGCCAAGATCTGGCAGGGGGCGGCTTGCAGTACTTC. This gives the protein CASSQDLAGGGLQYF.